These T cell receptor beta chains were read from a single sample in a study of shared clonotypes between healthy human individuals. Here immunoSEQ multiplex PCR was the method, and the copy in TCRdb shows in-frame clones only, minus some. The sample lists approximately 740,000 clones, roughly 70% occurring once. Sequencing was performed on memory CD4+ T cells sorted from blood. Receptors were obtained from a woman younger than 45 in good health. CDR3s include the opening cysteine and the closing phenylalanine or tryptophan. A D gene is named only where the DNA matches it firmly. Clone size appears in some rows only: once, few, many, or a class for an expanded clone.

CDR3 DNA: TGCAGTAGTTCAGGGCACTACGAGCAGTACTTC
CDR3 protein: CSSSGHYEQYF
clone size: -
J gene: TRBJ2-7
V gene: TRBV20-1
D gene: -

CDR3 DNA: TGTGCCAGCAGTTTAAGGAACAGAAACACTGAAGCTTTCTTT
CDR3 protein: CASSLRNRNTEAFF
clone size: -
J gene: TRBJ1-1
V gene: TRBV27
D gene: -

CDR3 DNA: TGTGCCAGCAGCTTTCTCTATTCCAGCGAGCAGTACTTC
CDR3 protein: CASSFLYSSEQYF
clone size: -
J gene: TRBJ2-7
V gene: TRBV11-2
D gene: -

CDR3 DNA: TGTGCCAGCAGTCGGGGGTCTCACACTGAAGCTTTCTTT
CDR3 protein: CASSRGSHTEAFF
clone size: once
J gene: TRBJ1-1
V gene: TRBV28
D gene: -

CDR3 DNA: TGTGCCAGCAGTGAATCGGTCGGCGGGGAGGTCTCGGAGACCCAGTACTTC
CDR3 protein: CASSESVGGEVSETQYF
clone size: -
J gene: TRBJ2-5
V gene: TRBV25-1
D gene: -

CDR3 DNA: TGTGCCAGCAGGCTGACTCAGGGAACCACCATTCAGTACTTC
CDR3 protein: CASRLTQGTTIQYF
clone size: -
J gene: TRBJ2-4
V gene: TRBV6-1
D gene: -

CDR3 DNA: TGTGCCACCAGCCCGAGACGGGGTACTAATGAAAAACTGTTTTTT
CDR3 protein: CATSPRRGTNEKLFF
clone size: -
J gene: TRBJ1-4
V gene: TRBV15
D gene: -

CDR3 DNA: TGTGCCAGCAGTTCCATAACCACGACTTACTACGAGCAGTACTTC
CDR3 protein: CASSSITTTYYEQYF
clone size: -
J gene: TRBJ2-7
V gene: TRBV6-5
D gene: -

CDR3 DNA: TGTGCCCCGAGGGTGTTGGGAGGGGCCAACGTCCTGACTTTC
CDR3 protein: CAPRVLGGANVLTF
clone size: -
J gene: TRBJ2-6
V gene: TRBV5-8
D gene: -

CDR3 DNA: TGCAGCGTTAGAGACAATGAGCAGTTCTTC
CDR3 protein: CSVRDNEQFF
clone size: once
J gene: TRBJ2-1
V gene: TRBV29-1
D gene: -

CDR3 DNA: TGTGCCAGCAGCCAAGGGGTGTTAGCGGGATACAATGAGCAGTTCTTC
CDR3 protein: CASSQGVLAGYNEQFF
clone size: -
J gene: TRBJ2-1
V gene: TRBV4-2
D gene: TRBD2

CDR3 DNA: TGTGCCAGCAGTTACGCCGTTGCGATGGGTGAGCAGTTCTTC
CDR3 protein: CASSYAVAMGEQFF
clone size: -
J gene: TRBJ2-1
V gene: TRBV6-6
D gene: -

CDR3 DNA: TGCGCCAGCAGCCTCACTAGCGGGAAAGTGAGTGAGCAGTTCTTC
CDR3 protein: CASSLTSGKVSEQFF
clone size: -
J gene: TRBJ2-1
V gene: TRBV4-1
D gene: TRBD2

CDR3 DNA: TGTGCCAGTAGTCCACTAGCGGGCTCCTACAATGAGCAGTTCTTC
CDR3 protein: CASSPLAGSYNEQFF
clone size: -
J gene: TRBJ2-1
V gene: TRBV19
D gene: TRBD2

CDR3 DNA: TGCACCAGCAGCCCAGAACTAGCGGGAGTACAGGAGCGCGAGCAGTACTTC
CDR3 protein: CTSSPELAGVQEREQYF
clone size: -
J gene: TRBJ2-7
V gene: TRBV1
D gene: -

CDR3 DNA: TGTGCCAGCAGTCTCTCAGAGCCGGGACAGGACTATGGCTACACCTTC
CDR3 protein: CASSLSEPGQDYGYTF
clone size: -
J gene: TRBJ1-2
V gene: TRBV28
D gene: TRBD1

CDR3 DNA: TGTGCCAGCTCACCTCAGCCGAACACTGAAGCTTTCTTT
CDR3 protein: CASSPQPNTEAFF
clone size: -
J gene: TRBJ1-1
V gene: TRBV18
D gene: -

CDR3 DNA: TGCGCCAGCAGTTCGGGCTCGTACCAAGAGACCCAGTACTTC
CDR3 protein: CASSSGSYQETQYF
clone size: -
J gene: TRBJ2-5
V gene: TRBV5-1
D gene: -

CDR3 DNA: TGTGCCAGCACGACCTTTTTCCGGGACCGATCCTACGAGCAGTACTTC
CDR3 protein: CASTTFFRDRSYEQYF
clone size: -
J gene: TRBJ2-7
V gene: TRBV27
D gene: -

CDR3 DNA: TGCAGTGCTGGACAGAAAGAGACCCAGTACTTC
CDR3 protein: CSAGQKETQYF
clone size: -
J gene: TRBJ2-5
V gene: TRBV20-1
D gene: -

CDR3 DNA: TGTGCCAGCAGCCGCGTGGTAGCGGGATTGAACATTCAGTACTTC
CDR3 protein: CASSRVVAGLNIQYF
clone size: -
J gene: TRBJ2-4
V gene: TRBV14
D gene: TRBD2

CDR3 DNA: TGTGCCAGCAGCTTAGGGGTATTAGCGGAGAGGAATGAGCAGTTCTTC
CDR3 protein: CASSLGVLAERNEQFF
clone size: -
J gene: TRBJ2-1
V gene: TRBV7-2
D gene: -

CDR3 DNA: TGTGCCAGCAGCTTTTACAGGGTTTACAATGAGCAGTTCTTC
CDR3 protein: CASSFYRVYNEQFF
clone size: -
J gene: TRBJ2-1
V gene: TRBV13
D gene: -

CDR3 DNA: TGTGCCAGCAGCTCGCGGGGCTATCGATACTATGGCTACACCTTC
CDR3 protein: CASSSRGYRYYGYTF
clone size: -
J gene: TRBJ1-2
V gene: TRBV5-4
D gene: -

CDR3 DNA: TGTGCCAGCAGCCAAAACAGGGGAAACACTGAAGCTTTCTTT
CDR3 protein: CASSQNRGNTEAFF
clone size: -
J gene: TRBJ1-1
V gene: TRBV4-2
D gene: TRBD1

CDR3 DNA: TGTGCCAGTAGTATGTTGTCTAGCGGGAACGGCGAGCAGTACTTC
CDR3 protein: CASSMLSSGNGEQYF
clone size: few
J gene: TRBJ2-7
V gene: TRBV19
D gene: TRBD2

CDR3 DNA: TGTGCCAGCAGCCAAACTGGGACCCTCTTTGTGCAGTACTTC
CDR3 protein: CASSQTGTLFVQYF
clone size: -
J gene: TRBJ2-7
V gene: TRBV5-6
D gene: -

CDR3 DNA: TGTGCCAGCTCACCACAAAACGAGGACACTGAAGCTTTCTTT
CDR3 protein: CASSPQNEDTEAFF
clone size: -
J gene: TRBJ1-1
V gene: TRBV18
D gene: -

CDR3 DNA: TGTGCCAGCAGCCTCGGTCCGGTTCCGATAGGGACCGGGGAGCTGTTTTTT
CDR3 protein: CASSLGPVPIGTGELFF
clone size: -
J gene: TRBJ2-2
V gene: TRBV14
D gene: -

CDR3 DNA: TGTGCCAGCAGCTTAGGCCCAGATCAGCCCCAGCATTTT
CDR3 protein: CASSLGPDQPQHF
clone size: -
J gene: TRBJ1-5
V gene: TRBV7-8
D gene: -

CDR3 DNA: TGTGCCAGCAGCTTAGTCGGATTTTTCTCAGGAACGGGGTCAAACTATGGCTACACCTTC
CDR3 protein: CASSLVGFFSGTGSNYGYTF
clone size: -
J gene: TRBJ1-2
V gene: TRBV7-6
D gene: -

CDR3 DNA: TGTGCCAGCAGTGCGGGACAAACGAACACCGGGGAGCTGTTTTTT
CDR3 protein: CASSAGQTNTGELFF
clone size: -
J gene: TRBJ2-2
V gene: TRBV28
D gene: -

CDR3 DNA: TGCGCCAGCAGTGAGGGGAACAATGAGCAGTTCTTC
CDR3 protein: CASSEGNNEQFF
clone size: few
J gene: TRBJ2-1
V gene: TRBV10-2
D gene: -

CDR3 DNA: TGTGCCAGCAGTTCAGGGAGGACTCAGCCCCAGCATTTT
CDR3 protein: CASSSGRTQPQHF
clone size: -
J gene: TRBJ1-5
V gene: TRBV28
D gene: -

CDR3 DNA: TGTGCCAGTAGTATGGGACAGGGGCGTGGTGAGCAGTACTTC
CDR3 protein: CASSMGQGRGEQYF
clone size: -
J gene: TRBJ2-7
V gene: TRBV19
D gene: TRBD1

CDR3 DNA: TGTGCCAGCAGTGAAGCTGCCTATCGGGCCGAGCAGTACTTC
CDR3 protein: CASSEAAYRAEQYF
clone size: few
J gene: TRBJ2-7
V gene: TRBV2
D gene: -

CDR3 DNA: TGTGCCAGCAGCTTAGGCCCTTCGGAGGAGACCCAGTACTTC
CDR3 protein: CASSLGPSEETQYF
clone size: -
J gene: TRBJ2-5
V gene: TRBV7-8
D gene: -

CDR3 DNA: TGTGCCAGCAGTGAAGAGGGTGGCTACACCTTC
CDR3 protein: CASSEEGGYTF
clone size: -
J gene: TRBJ1-2
V gene: TRBV2
D gene: -

CDR3 DNA: TGTGCCAGCAGTTTTCCCGGGACAATTACCGGGGAGCTGTTTTTT
CDR3 protein: CASSFPGTITGELFF
clone size: -
J gene: TRBJ2-2
V gene: TRBV28
D gene: -

CDR3 DNA: TGTGCCAGCAGCTCCAGGGGGCCGAGCTATGGCTACACCTTC
CDR3 protein: CASSSRGPSYGYTF
clone size: -
J gene: TRBJ1-2
V gene: TRBV6-4
D gene: TRBD1

CDR3 DNA: TGTGCCACCAGCAGTGGGGGGAGTAGCAATCAGCCCCAGCATTTT
CDR3 protein: CATSSGGSSNQPQHF
clone size: -
J gene: TRBJ1-5
V gene: TRBV15
D gene: -

CDR3 DNA: TGTGCCAGCAGTTTCCGGACAGGAGCTAACACTGAAGCTTTCTTT
CDR3 protein: CASSFRTGANTEAFF
clone size: few
J gene: TRBJ1-1
V gene: TRBV6-6
D gene: TRBD1

CDR3 DNA: TGTGCCAGCAGCCAAGAACCAGGGGCTCTCCCTTTCTTT
CDR3 protein: CASSQEPGALPFF
clone size: once
J gene: TRBJ1-1
V gene: TRBV4-2
D gene: -

CDR3 DNA: TGTGCCAGCAGAAGTTTGGCTACCACCGGGGAGCTGTTTTTT
CDR3 protein: CASRSLATTGELFF
clone size: -
J gene: TRBJ2-2
V gene: TRBV6-4
D gene: -

CDR3 DNA: TGTGCCAGCAGTGACAGGGGTTTGAGCAATCAGCCCCAGCATTTT
CDR3 protein: CASSDRGLSNQPQHF
clone size: -
J gene: TRBJ1-5
V gene: TRBV6-1
D gene: -

CDR3 DNA: TGCGCCAGCAGCCTCCCGGGACTAGCGGGAGACTACGAGCAGTACTTC
CDR3 protein: CASSLPGLAGDYEQYF
clone size: -
J gene: TRBJ2-7
V gene: TRBV5-1
D gene: TRBD2

CDR3 DNA: TGTGCCAGCAGTGAACAAGTCAGCTCCAAAAACATTCAGTACTTC
CDR3 protein: CASSEQVSSKNIQYF
clone size: -
J gene: TRBJ2-4
V gene: TRBV25-1
D gene: -

CDR3 DNA: TGTGCCAGCAGCTTTCAAGGGGACACTGAAGCTTTCTTT
CDR3 protein: CASSFQGDTEAFF
clone size: many
J gene: TRBJ1-1
V gene: TRBV7-2
D gene: -